A selection of T cell receptor beta chains follows, all from one sample in a study of cytomegalovirus exposure and HLA in healthy donors. Generated by immunoSEQ multiplex PCR, the TCRdb table keeps only in-frame clones and is missing some. Seen here are some 160,000 clones, 80% to 90% observed once, and the top ten hold just over 2.5%. The sample taken for sequencing was PBMCs. These receptors were obtained from a man younger than 45 in good health and CMV-seropositive. The CDR3 runs from the conserved cysteine through the conserved F or W. Fields, in order: J gene, D gene, clone size, V gene, CDR3 length, CDR3 DNA, CDR3 protein. A D gene is named only where the DNA matches it firmly. Part of the rows lack a size; the others show once, few, many or a class for expanded clones.

TRBJ2-1 . few TRBV5-6 13 TGTGCCAGCAGACTAAGGGGACTGGGTGAGCAGTTCTTC CASRLRGLGEQFF
TRBJ2-4 . . TRBV18 15 TGTGCCAGCTCACTTACGAGCCTTGCCAAAAACATTCAGTACTTC CASSLTSLAKNIQYF
TRBJ1-2 . . TRBV4-2 14 TGTGCCAGCAGCCAAGTCAGGGTAGGGGCCGGCTACACCTTC CASSQVRVGAGYTF
TRBJ2-1 TRBD1 . TRBV2 16 TGTGCCAGCAGTCCCACTTGGGACAGTGATTACAATGAGCAGTTCTTC CASSPTWDSDYNEQFF
TRBJ2-5 . . TRBV13 15 TGTGCCAGCAGCTTATTAGGAAACAGCCGGGAGACCCAGTACTTC CASSLLGNSRETQYF
TRBJ2-5 . . TRBV18 13 TGTGCCAGCTCACGAGGAGCGGAAGAGACCCAGTACTTC CASSRGAEETQYF
TRBJ1-1 TRBD1 . TRBV19 16 TGTGCCAGTAGTAGGTTTCCGGGACAGCGAGGCACTGAAGCTTTCTTT CASSRFPGQRGTEAFF
TRBJ1-1 . . TRBV11-2 14 TGTGCCAGCAGCTTAGAAACAGGGAACACTGAAGCTTTCTTT CASSLETGNTEAFF
TRBJ2-1 . . TRBV9 14 TGTGCCAGCAGCAGGAGCGGAGCGTACAATGAGCAGTTCTTC CASSRSGAYNEQFF
TRBJ2-7 TRBD1 . TRBV27 13 TGTGCCAGCAGAACGACAGGGGACTACGAGCAGTACTTC CASRTTGDYEQYF
TRBJ1-6 TRBD1 . TRBV4-1 16 TGCGCCAGCAGCCTCGGGGGGGAGGGGGCGAGGTCACCCCTCCACTTT CASSLGGEGARSPLHF
TRBJ2-1 TRBD2 . TRBV6-5 15 TGTGCCAGCAGACTGGGACTAGCGGAATACAATGAGCAGTTCTTC CASRLGLAEYNEQFF
TRBJ1-4 . few TRBV9 14 TGTGCCAGCAGCGCCCAGGGTCTTGGTGAAAAACTGTTTTTT CASSAQGLGEKLFF
TRBJ1-1 . . TRBV4-1 21 TGCGCCAGCAGCCAAGATCATGGCGGATCGCAGGGTATAGATGGCCACACTGAAGCTTTCTTT CASSQDHGGSQGIDGHTEAFF